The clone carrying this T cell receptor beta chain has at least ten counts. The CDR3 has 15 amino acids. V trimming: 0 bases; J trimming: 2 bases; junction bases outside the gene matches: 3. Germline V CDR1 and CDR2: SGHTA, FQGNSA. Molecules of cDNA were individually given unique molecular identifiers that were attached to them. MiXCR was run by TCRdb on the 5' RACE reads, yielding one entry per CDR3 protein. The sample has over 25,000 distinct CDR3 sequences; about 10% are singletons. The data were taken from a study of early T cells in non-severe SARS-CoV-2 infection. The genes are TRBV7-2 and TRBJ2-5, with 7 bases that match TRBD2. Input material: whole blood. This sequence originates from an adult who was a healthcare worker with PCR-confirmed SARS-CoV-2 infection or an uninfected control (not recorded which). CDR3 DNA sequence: TGTGCCAGCAGCTTAGCGGGGCGGGGGCAAGAGACCCAGTACTTC. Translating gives CASSLAGRGQETQYF.